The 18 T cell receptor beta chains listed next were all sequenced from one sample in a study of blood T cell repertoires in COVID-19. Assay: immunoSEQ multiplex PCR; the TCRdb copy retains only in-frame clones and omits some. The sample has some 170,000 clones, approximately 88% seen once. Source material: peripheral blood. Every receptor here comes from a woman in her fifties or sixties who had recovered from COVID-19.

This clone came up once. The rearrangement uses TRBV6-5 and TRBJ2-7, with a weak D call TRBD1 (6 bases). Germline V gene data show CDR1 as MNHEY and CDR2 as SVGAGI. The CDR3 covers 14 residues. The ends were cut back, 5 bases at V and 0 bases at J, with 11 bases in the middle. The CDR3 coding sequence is TGTGCCAGCAGTCCCCGGGACACCTCCTACGAGCAGTACTTC. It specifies CASSPRDTSYEQYF.

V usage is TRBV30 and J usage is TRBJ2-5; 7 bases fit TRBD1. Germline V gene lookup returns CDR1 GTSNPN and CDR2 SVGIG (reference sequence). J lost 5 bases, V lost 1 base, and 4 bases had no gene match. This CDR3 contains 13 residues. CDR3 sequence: CAWSGVQGETQYF. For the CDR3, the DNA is TGTGCCTGGAGTGGGGTACAGGGGGAGACCCAGTACTTC.

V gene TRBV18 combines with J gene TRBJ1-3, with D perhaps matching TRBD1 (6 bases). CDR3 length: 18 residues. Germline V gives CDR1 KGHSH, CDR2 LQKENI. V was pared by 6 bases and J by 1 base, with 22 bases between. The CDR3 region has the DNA TGTGCCAGCTCCATACAAGGACAGCTTCCCCAGTCTGGAAACACCATATATTTT. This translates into CASSIQGQLPQSGNTIYF.

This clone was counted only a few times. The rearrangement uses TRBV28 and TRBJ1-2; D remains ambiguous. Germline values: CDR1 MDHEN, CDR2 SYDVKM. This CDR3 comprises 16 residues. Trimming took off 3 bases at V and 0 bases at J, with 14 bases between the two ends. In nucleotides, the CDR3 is TGTGCCAGCAGTTTTTCCTCTACAGTTGCTAACTATGGCTACACCTTC. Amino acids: CASSFSSTVANYGYTF.

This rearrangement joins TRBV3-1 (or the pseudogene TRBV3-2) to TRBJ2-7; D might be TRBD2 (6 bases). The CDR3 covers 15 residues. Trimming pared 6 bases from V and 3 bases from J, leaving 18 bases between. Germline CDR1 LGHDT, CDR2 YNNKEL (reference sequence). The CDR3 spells CASRGRRVGGYEQYF. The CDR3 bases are TGTGCCAGCAGGGGTCGCCGGGTGGGGGGCTACGAGCAGTACTTC.

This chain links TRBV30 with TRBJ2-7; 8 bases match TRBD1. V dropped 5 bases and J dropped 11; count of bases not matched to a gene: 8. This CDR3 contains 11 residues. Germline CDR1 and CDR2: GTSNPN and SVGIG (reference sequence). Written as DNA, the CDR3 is TGTGCCTGGTCAGGGGGCCCTGGCGAGTACTTC. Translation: CAWSGGPGEYF.

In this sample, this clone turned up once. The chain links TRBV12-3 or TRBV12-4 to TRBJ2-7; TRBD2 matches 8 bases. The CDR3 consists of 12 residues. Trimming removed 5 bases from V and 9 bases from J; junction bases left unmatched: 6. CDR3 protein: CASSTLSGGQYF. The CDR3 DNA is TGTGCCAGCAGTACTCTCAGCGGGGGGCAGTACTTC.

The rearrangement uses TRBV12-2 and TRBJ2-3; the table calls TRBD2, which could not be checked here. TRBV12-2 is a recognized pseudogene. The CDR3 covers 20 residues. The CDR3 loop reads CASRLVPGLARPSSTDTQYF. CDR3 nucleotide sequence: TGTGCAAGTCGCTTAGTTCCGGGACTAGCGCGACCTTCTAGCACAGATACGCAGTATTTT.

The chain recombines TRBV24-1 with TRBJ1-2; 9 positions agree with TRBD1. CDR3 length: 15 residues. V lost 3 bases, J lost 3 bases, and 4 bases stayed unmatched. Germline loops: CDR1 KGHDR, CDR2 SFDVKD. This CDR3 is CATSDPGQGYYGYTF. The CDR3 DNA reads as TGTGCCACCAGTGATCCGGGACAGGGCTACTATGGCTACACCTTC.

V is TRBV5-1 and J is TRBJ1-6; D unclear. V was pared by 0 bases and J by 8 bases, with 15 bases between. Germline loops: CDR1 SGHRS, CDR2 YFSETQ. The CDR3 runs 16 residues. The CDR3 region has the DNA TGCGCCAGCAGCTTGGTGTCGGGGAATGGGGATTCACCCCTCCACTTT. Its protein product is CASSLVSGNGDSPLHF.

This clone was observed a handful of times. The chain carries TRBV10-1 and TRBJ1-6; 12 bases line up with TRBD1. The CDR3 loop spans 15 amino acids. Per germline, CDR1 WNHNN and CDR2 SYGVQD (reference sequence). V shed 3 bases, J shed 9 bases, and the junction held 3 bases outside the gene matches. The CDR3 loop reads CASSEGTGGFSPLHF. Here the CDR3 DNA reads TGCGCCAGCAGTGAAGGGACAGGGGGCTTTTCACCCCTCCACTTT.

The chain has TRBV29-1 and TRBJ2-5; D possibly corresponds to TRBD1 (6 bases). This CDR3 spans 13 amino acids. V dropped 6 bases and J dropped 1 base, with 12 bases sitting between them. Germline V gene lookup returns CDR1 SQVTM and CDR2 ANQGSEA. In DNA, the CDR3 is TGCAGCGTGGAATACAGGGCCCAAGAGACCCAGTACTTC. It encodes CSVEYRAQETQYF.

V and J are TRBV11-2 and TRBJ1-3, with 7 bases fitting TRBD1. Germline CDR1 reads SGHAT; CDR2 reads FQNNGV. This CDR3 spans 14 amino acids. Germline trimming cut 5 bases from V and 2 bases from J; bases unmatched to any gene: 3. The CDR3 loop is CASSLGGAGNTIYF. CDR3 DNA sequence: TGTGCCAGCAGCCTAGGGGGCGCTGGAAACACCATATATTTT.

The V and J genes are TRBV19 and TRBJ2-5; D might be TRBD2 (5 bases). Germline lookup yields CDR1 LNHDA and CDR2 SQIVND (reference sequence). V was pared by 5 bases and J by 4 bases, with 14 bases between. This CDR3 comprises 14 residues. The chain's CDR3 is CASSSPGIGETQYF. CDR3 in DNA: TGTGCCAGTAGTTCCCCGGGAATAGGAGAGACCCAGTACTTC.

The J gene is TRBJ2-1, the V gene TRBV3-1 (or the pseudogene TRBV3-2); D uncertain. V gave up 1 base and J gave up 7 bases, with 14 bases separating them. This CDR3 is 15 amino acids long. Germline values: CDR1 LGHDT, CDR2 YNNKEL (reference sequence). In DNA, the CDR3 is TGTGCCAGCAGCCAAGGTTCGAGCGTACTTAATGAGCAGTTCTTC. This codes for CASSQGSSVLNEQFF.

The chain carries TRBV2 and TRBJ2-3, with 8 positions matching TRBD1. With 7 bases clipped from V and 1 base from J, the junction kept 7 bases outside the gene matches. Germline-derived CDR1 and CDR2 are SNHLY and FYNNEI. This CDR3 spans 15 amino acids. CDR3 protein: CASNGAGGGTDTQYF. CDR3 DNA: TGTGCCAGCAACGGGGCAGGGGGCGGCACAGATACGCAGTATTTT.

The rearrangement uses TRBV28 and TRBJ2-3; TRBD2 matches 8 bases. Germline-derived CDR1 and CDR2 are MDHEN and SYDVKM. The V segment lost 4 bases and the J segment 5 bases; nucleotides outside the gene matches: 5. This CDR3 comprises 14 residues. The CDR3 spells CASSSGGAVDTQYF. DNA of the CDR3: TGTGCCAGCAGTTCCGGGGGGGCCGTAGATACGCAGTATTTT.

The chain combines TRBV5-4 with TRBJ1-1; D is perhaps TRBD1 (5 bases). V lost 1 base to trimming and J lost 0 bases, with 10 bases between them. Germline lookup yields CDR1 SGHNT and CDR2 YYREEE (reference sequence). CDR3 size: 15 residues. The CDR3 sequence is CASSLRQNLNTEAFF. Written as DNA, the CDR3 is TGTGCCAGCAGCTTGAGACAGAACTTGAACACTGAAGCTTTCTTT.